This T cell receptor beta chain derives from a study of CD8+ T cells in alopecia areata. Study-wide results and caveats: Clarity of TCR sharing across patients fell short of that in mice, possibly HLA-related. Tofacitinib delivered significant drops in scalp clonality and in expanded CD8+ clones among the top 100.

Unmatched junction bases numbered 3, after V lost 4 bases and J lost 5 bases. Germline CDR1 reads LGHNA; CDR2 reads YSLEER. The CDR3 extends over 13 amino acids. Treatment described: oral pan-JAK inhibitor, 5-10 mg twice daily. Peripheral blood samples and lesional scalp punch biopsies were obtained from alopecia areata patients. RNA extraction and reverse transcription yielded cDNA as sequencing template. Here immunoSEQ multiplex PCR was the method, and the copy in TCRdb shows in-frame clones only, minus some. The table lists about 190,000 clones, more than 50% of them singletons. Comments on this clone: Its antigen is not known.

Specimen: CD4+ T cells sorted from blood, collected at week 24, from a patient treated with tofacitinib. The chain uses TRBV4-3 and TRBJ1-1, with TRBD1 matching over 8 bases. This clonotype was obtained from a human donor with alopecia areata. CDR3 residues: CASSRTGGTEAFF. DNA for the CDR3: TGCGCCAGCAGCCGTACAGGGGGGACTGAAGCTTTCTTT.